The 30 T cell receptor beta chains below were found in one sample sequenced in a study of cytomegalovirus exposure and HLA in healthy donors. The primer mix had 60 Vbeta and 13 Jbeta primers. Some clones are missing from TCRdb's copy, which holds only in-frame ones; the method was immunoSEQ multiplex PCR. The sample yields around 200,000 clones, around three quarters seen once. The source material was PBMCs. These receptors all stem from a man between 40 and 49 years old in good health and CMV-seronegative.

This CDR3 is CASSQLSGGASPDEQFF. For the CDR3, the DNA is TGTGCCAGCAGCCAACTCAGCGGGGGGGCCAGTCCCGATGAGCAGTTCTTC. The chain combines TRBV4-2 with TRBJ2-1, with 10 bases matching TRBD2. After removal of 2 bases from V and 8 bases from J, the junction contained 12 bases not matched to a gene. The CDR3 runs 17 residues. The germline gives CDR1 LGHNA, CDR2 YNFKEQ.

J is TRBJ1-2 and V is TRBV29-1; D is ambiguous. Trimming took 5 bases from V and 7 from J, leaving 14 bases between them. This CDR3 contains 12 residues. Per germline, CDR1 SQVTM and CDR2 ANQGSEA. CDR3 residues: CSVIGSRAGYTF. The CDR3 DNA follows: TGCAGCGTTATCGGGAGCCGAGCTGGCTACACCTTC.

The rearrangement joins TRBV6-1 to TRBJ2-5; TRBD1 is a possible D gene (6 bases). The J call is uncertain, as TRBJ2-7 better fits the DNA end. CDR1 is MNHNS and CDR2 is SASEGT in the germline V gene. The CDR3 is 15 amino acids. CDR3 in DNA: TGTGCCATCGAGAACAGGGTATTATTCTCCTACGAGCAGTACTTC. It specifies CAIENRVLFSYEQYF.

The chain has TRBV2 and TRBJ1-4; D remains unclear. Trimming took 4 bases from V and 5 from J, leaving 8 bases between them. CDR3 length: 13 residues. Germline V gene data show CDR1 as SNHLY and CDR2 as FYNNEI. The CDR3 DNA sequence: TGTGCCAGCAGTGCCACAGAGAATGAAAAACTGTTTTTT. Its translation is CASSATENEKLFF.

The CDR3 region is CASSIAGQDPYEQYF. CDR3 coding DNA: TGTGCCAGTAGTATAGCGGGACAGGACCCCTACGAGCAGTACTTC. The chain uses TRBV19 and TRBJ2-7; 8 nucleotides align to TRBD1. Germline CDR1 is LNHDA and CDR2 is SQIVND (reference sequence). The V and J ends lost 1 base and 2 bases, in that order; junction bases with no gene match: 4. The CDR3 is 15 amino acids. The entire variable domain, with the rest obtained from reference TRBV19 and TRBJ2-7, is as follows: DGGITQSPKYLFRKEGQNVTLSCEQNLNHDAMYWYRQDPGQGLRLIYYSQIVNDFQKGDIAEGYSVSREKKESFPLTVTSAQKNPTAFYLCASSIAGQDPYEQYFGPGTRLTVT.

The V gene is TRBV6-5, the J gene TRBJ2-1, with 9 bases matching TRBD2. Germline trimming cut 0 bases from V and 6 bases from J; bases unmatched to any gene: 6. The CDR3 has 16 residues. Germline loops: CDR1 MNHEY, CDR2 SVGAGI. As DNA, the CDR3 is TGTGCCAGCAGTTACTCTAGCGGGGGTCGACGCAATGAGCAGTTCTTC. Its translation is CASSYSSGGRRNEQFF.

The chain recombines TRBV19 with TRBJ1-1; 7 bases map to TRBD1. Germline CDR1 reads LNHDA; CDR2 reads SQIVND (reference sequence). The CDR3 has 17 amino acids. V was pared by 4 bases and J by 4 bases, with 15 bases of the junction left unmatched. CDR3 sequence: CASSTENRGKVGTEAFF. Here the CDR3 DNA reads TGTGCCAGTAGTACCGAGAACAGGGGTAAGGTCGGCACTGAAGCTTTCTTT.

The chain uses TRBV11-2 and TRBJ1-5; 7 positions match TRBD1. The CDR3 contains 14 residues. With V trimmed by 4 bases and J by 3 bases, 3 bases remained unmatched. Germline V gene lookup returns CDR1 SGHAT and CDR2 FQNNGV. The CDR3 DNA is TGTGCCAGCAGCTGGGGACAGCTCAATCAGCCCCAGCATTTT. Encoded protein: CASSWGQLNQPQHF. Drawing the rest from reference TRBV11-2 and TRBJ1-5, the complete variable domain is EAGVAQSPRYKIIEKRQSVAFWCNPISGHATLYWYQQILGQGPKLLIQFQNNGVVDDSQLPKDRFSAERLKGVDSTLKIQPAKLEDSAVYLCASSWGQLNQPQHFGDGTRLSIL.

This clone was seen a few times. This chain joins TRBV5-4 and TRBJ2-7, with TRBD1 matching over 7 bases. V shed 2 bases and J 2 bases; nucleotides not matched to a gene: 7. In germline, CDR1 is SGHNT, CDR2 YYREEE (reference sequence). This CDR3 region has 15 residues. The CDR3 loop is CASSLQGSPAYEQYF. The CDR3 coding sequence is TGTGCCAGCAGCTTACAGGGGTCCCCAGCCTACGAGCAGTACTTC.

This chain links TRBV6-5 with TRBJ1-1, with 7 bases aligning to TRBD1. Germline lookup yields CDR1 MNHEY and CDR2 SVGAGI. V lost 6 bases and J lost 3; bases outside the gene matches: 10. The CDR3 runs to 15 residues. The CDR3 DNA reads as TGTGCCAGCAGGCTTAGTGGACAGGCCGACACTGAAGCTTTCTTT. It is translated as CASRLSGQADTEAFF.

J is TRBJ1-1 and V is TRBV5-6; TRBD1 might be the D (5 bases). Germline V gives CDR1 SGHDT, CDR2 YYEEEE. The V end lost 0 bases, the J end lost 5 bases, and 11 bases lay between the germline ends. The CDR3 contains 14 residues. CDR3 loop: CASSLERKGTEAFF. CDR3 DNA: TGTGCCAGCAGCTTGGAGCGCAAGGGGACTGAAGCTTTCTTT.

The chain links TRBV5-4 to TRBJ1-1; D remains ambiguous. CDR1 SGHNT and CDR2 YYREEE come from the germline V gene (reference sequence). Trimming stripped 3 bases from V and 6 bases from J, with 6 bases between. This CDR3 has 11 amino acids. CDR3 region: CASSSLAEAFF. DNA for the CDR3: TGTGCCAGCAGCTCCCTAGCTGAAGCTTTCTTT.

This chain joins TRBV7-2 and TRBJ2-7; a weak D match, TRBD2 (7 bases). This CDR3 is built from 14 residues. Trimming took 6 bases from V and 7 from J, leaving 19 bases between them. Germline loops: CDR1 SGHTA, CDR2 FQGNSA. CDR3 coding DNA: TGTGCCAGCAGACGAGGGGGGGTACTACAAGAGCAGTACTTC. It is translated as CASRRGGVLQEQYF.

The rearrangement joins TRBV12-5 to TRBJ2-1; 7 nucleotides match TRBD2. CDR1 LGHNT and CDR2 FRNRAP come from the germline V gene. Losses at the gene ends were 3 bases for V and 12 bases for J; bases not matched to a gene: 5. This CDR3 is 12 amino acids long. The CDR3 region is CASGLGGSVQFF. CDR3 coding DNA: TGTGCTAGTGGTTTAGGCGGGAGCGTGCAGTTCTTC.

V usage is TRBV5-6 and J usage is TRBJ2-2; D ambiguous. V lost 4 bases to trimming and J lost 3 bases, with 16 bases between them. This CDR3 contains 16 residues. Looked up from germline, CDR1 is SGHDT and CDR2 is YYEEEE. The CDR3 spells CASSPQVQAYTGELFF. The CDR3 DNA reads as TGTGCCAGCAGCCCACAAGTTCAGGCCTACACCGGGGAGCTGTTTTTT.

This clone turned up a few times. The V and J genes are TRBV11-2 and TRBJ2-7; unclear D gene. The CDR3 contains 11 residues. V gave up 1 base and J gave up 7 bases, with 5 bases separating them. Germline-derived CDR1 and CDR2 are SGHAT and FQNNGV. In DNA form, the CDR3 reads TGTGCCAGCAGCTTAGCACGGGAGCAGTACTTC. Its protein is CASSLAREQYF.

The rearrangement joins TRBV19 to TRBJ1-4, with 10 positions matching TRBD1. Trimming cost V 3 bases and J 6 bases; bases outside gene matches: 1. Germline V gene sequence: CDR1 LNHDA, CDR2 SQIVND (reference sequence). The CDR3 is 14 amino acids. CDR3 sequence reads: CASSIGTGDEKLFF. The CDR3 region has the DNA TGTGCCAGTAGTATTGGGACAGGGGATGAAAAACTGTTTTTT.

As concerns this clone: In the same sample, other DNA sequences code for this CDR3. The chain links TRBV30 to TRBJ1-5, with a tentative D call TRBD1 (6 bases). Trimming left V 0 bases short and J 5 bases short, with 8 bases between. This CDR3 comprises 13 residues. Germline CDR1 and CDR2: GTSNPN and SVGIG (reference sequence). The CDR3 sequence is CAWSVQGDQPQHF. For the CDR3, the DNA is TGTGCCTGGAGTGTACAGGGAGATCAGCCCCAGCATTTT. The full variable domain, in which reference TRBV30 and TRBJ1-5 provide the parts outside the CDR3, is SQTIHQWPATLVQPVGSPLSLECTVEGTSNPNLYWYRQAAGRGLQLLFYSVGIGQISSEVPQNLSASRPQDRQFILSSKKLLLSDSGFYLCAWSVQGDQPQHFGDGTRLSIL.

The V call is TRBV5-8, the J call TRBJ1-2; a weak D match, TRBD1 (6 bases). With 3 bases removed from V and 7 bases from J, the gap between germline ends came to 19 bases. The CDR3 runs 15 residues. CDR1 is SGHTS, CDR2 YDEGEE, per germline. CDR3: CASSYGQRSVGGYTF. CDR3 bases: TGTGCCAGCAGCTATGGACAGAGATCAGTAGGTGGCTACACCTTC.

The CDR3 coding sequence is TGTGCCAGCAGTTGGGAAACTAGCGGGAGGAAACACGAGCAGTACTTC. Its translation is CASSWETSGRKHEQYF. The chain couples TRBV27 to TRBJ2-7, with TRBD2 matching 12 bases. The V and J ends lost 4 bases and 5 bases, in that order; junction bases with no gene match: 9. Germline V lookup: CDR1 MNHEY, CDR2 SMNVEV (reference sequence). The CDR3 length is 16 residues.

The chain carries TRBV7-2 and TRBJ2-7; D unclear. Trimming left V 2 bases short and J 1 base short, with 9 bases between. This CDR3 region has 14 residues. Germline V gene sequence: CDR1 SGHTA, CDR2 FQGNSA. The CDR3, as DNA: TGTGCCAGCAGCTTATCCCCCCAGTCCTACGAGCAGTACTTC. Translation gives CASSLSPQSYEQYF. The whole variable domain, remainder taken from reference TRBV7-2 and TRBJ2-7, is GAGVSQSPSNKVTEKGKDVELRCDPISGHTALYWYRQSLGQGLEFLIYFQGNSAPDKSGLPSDRFSAERTGGSVSTLTIQRTQQEDSAVYLCASSLSPQSYEQYFGPGTRLTVT.

The rearrangement uses TRBV19 and TRBJ2-7; TRBD1 matches at 7 bases. The germline V gene encodes CDR1 LNHDA and CDR2 SQIVND (reference sequence). V trimming: 10 bases; J trimming: 3 bases; junction bases outside the gene matches: 12. The CDR3 runs to 14 residues. CDR3 loop: CANYRDSDFYEQYF. The CDR3 DNA reads as TGTGCCAATTACCGGGACAGCGACTTCTACGAGCAGTACTTC.

This chain uses TRBV27 with TRBJ1-1; TRBD1 matches 8 bases. Germline V gives CDR1 MNHEY, CDR2 SMNVEV (reference sequence). The CDR3 length is 14 residues. J lost 4 bases, V lost 4 bases, and 5 bases had no gene match. CDR3 coding DNA: TGTGCCAGCAGTTGGACAGGGTCGGGCACTGAAGCTTTCTTT. This translates into CASSWTGSGTEAFF.

The chain combines TRBV15 with TRBJ2-7, with D maybe TRBD1 (5 bases). The CDR3 consists of 13 residues. Per the germline V gene, CDR1 is LNHNV and CDR2 is YYDKDF (reference sequence). Trimming shortened V by 9 bases and J by 1 base, and 13 bases separated the two germline ends. DNA of the CDR3: TGTGCCACAGGGGTTGACCGATCCTACGAGCAGTACTTC. It encodes CATGVDRSYEQYF. The full variable domain, completed using reference TRBV15 and TRBJ2-7, is DAMVIQNPRYQVTQFGKPVTLSCSQTLNHNVMYWYQQKSSQAPKLLFHYYDKDFNNEADTPDNFQSRRPNTSFCFLDIRSPGLGDTAMYLCATGVDRSYEQYFGPGTRLTVT.

This chain uses TRBV14 with TRBJ1-1; TRBD1 is a possible D gene (6 bases). V was trimmed by 3 bases and J by 4 bases, leaving 9 bases between them. The V gene's germline CDR1 is SGHDN and CDR2 FVKESK. The CDR3 has 13 amino acids. Here the CDR3 reads CASSQGGPTEAFF. CDR3 coding DNA: TGTGCCAGCAGCCAGGGGGGGCCCACTGAAGCTTTCTTT.

CDR3 sequence (DNA): TGTGCCTGTGACACGGACAGCTACGAGCAGTACTTC. It encodes CACDTDSYEQYF. V is TRBV30 and J is TRBJ2-7; possibly TRBD1 for D (6 bases). Trimming took 6 bases from V and 3 from J, leaving 12 bases between them. CDR3 length: 12 amino acids. Germline V gene lookup returns CDR1 GTSNPN and CDR2 SVGIG (reference sequence).

Concerning this clone itself: Distinct nucleotide sequences in the sample also encode this CDR3. CDR3 residues: CSVGHLYEQYF. The CDR3 DNA is TGCAGCGTAGGACACCTATACGAGCAGTACTTC. The chain is built from TRBV29-1 and TRBJ2-7; D is possibly TRBD1 (5 bases). CDR1 and CDR2 from the germline V gene are SQVTM and ANQGSEA. The CDR3 has 11 residues. V was shortened by 6 bases and J by 4 bases, with 10 bases between the two germline ends.

V usage is TRBV5-4 and J usage is TRBJ2-1; 7 bases are shared with TRBD2. The CDR3 has 15 amino acids. Germline V gives CDR1 SGHNT, CDR2 YYREEE (reference sequence). J was trimmed by 3 bases and V by 1 base; bases with no gene match: 4. The CDR3 sequence: CASSLMGGGYNEQFF. CDR3 DNA: TGTGCCAGCAGCTTGATGGGCGGGGGCTACAATGAGCAGTTCTTC.

This rearrangement joins TRBV5-6 to TRBJ2-1; a possible D gene is TRBD2 (6 bases). Per germline, CDR1 SGHDT and CDR2 YYEEEE. The CDR3 covers 15 residues. The V end lost 0 bases, the J end lost 9 bases, and 16 bases lay between the germline ends. The CDR3 protein is CASSLGGTPLGEQFF. The CDR3 bases are TGTGCCAGCAGCTTGGGAGGGACTCCCCTAGGTGAGCAGTTCTTC.

V and J are TRBV5-1 and TRBJ1-1; TRBD1 matches 9 bases. The CDR3 is made up of 14 amino acids. The ends lost 2 bases at V and 2 bases at J; junction bases unmatched: 1. Germline loops: CDR1 SGHRS, CDR2 YFSETQ. CDR3 residues: CASSFTGGNTEAFF. The CDR3 region has the DNA TGCGCCAGCAGCTTTACAGGGGGCAACACTGAAGCTTTCTTT. The variable domain in full, completed from reference TRBV5-1 and TRBJ1-1, reads KAGVTQTPRYLIKTRGQQVTLSCSPISGHRSVSWYQQTPGQGLQFLFEYFSETQRNKGNFPGRFSGRQFSNSRSEMNVSTLELGDSALYLCASSFTGGNTEAFFGQGTRLTVV.